A single sample is the source of the 15 T cell receptor beta chains below, sequenced in a study of human versus mouse CDR3 diversity and MHC coevolution. Method: immunoSEQ multiplex PCR; TCRdb's copy keeps in-frame clones and lacks some. In the table there are around 77,000 clones, around 92% of which are singletons. The sequencing input was naive CD4+ T cells from blood. Specified subset: CD45RO-negative CD62L-positive naive CD4 T cells. The source is a person aged 30 to 69 in good health.

The J gene is TRBJ1-1, the V gene TRBV28; D gene ambiguous. Germline CDR1 reads MDHEN; CDR2 reads SYDVKM. Trimming shortened V by 3 bases and J by 7 bases, and 12 bases separated the two germline ends. The CDR3 covers 13 residues. The CDR3 DNA reads TGTGCCAGCAGTTTGGTCAGGAACCTTGAAGCTTTCTTT. Protein: CASSLVRNLEAFF.

This chain links TRBV28 with TRBJ1-4, with D perhaps TRBD1 (6 bases). Between the trimmed V and J ends, which lost 0 bases and 7 bases, there was a span of 9 bases. Germline V CDR1 and CDR2: MDHEN, SYDVKM. The CDR3 is 14 residues long. CDR3 in amino acids: CASSLWGAGEKLFF. CDR3 DNA sequence: TGTGCCAGCAGTTTATGGGGGGCTGGTGAAAAACTGTTTTTT.

This chain connects TRBV25-1 to TRBJ2-7, with 12 bases identical to TRBD2. The CDR3 length is 13 residues. After removal of 9 bases from V and 6 bases from J, the junction contained 6 bases not matched to a gene. Germline V gene data show CDR1 as MGHDK and CDR2 as SYGVNS. The CDR3 loop reads CASETSGRTEQYF. DNA for the CDR3: TGTGCCAGTGAAACTAGCGGGAGGACCGAGCAGTACTTC.

The chain links TRBV5-1 to TRBJ1-1; TRBD1 agrees at 10 bases. V shed 4 bases, J shed 11 bases, and the junction held 26 bases outside the gene matches. The CDR3 has 19 residues. Per the germline V gene, CDR1 is SGHRS and CDR2 is YFSETQ. The CDR3 nucleotides are TGCGCCAGCAGCCCCCGGCCACATGGGACAGGGGCCACTACTACACAGGCTTTCTTT. Its protein is CASSPRPHGTGATTTQAFF.

The chain couples TRBV6-5 to TRBJ1-1; no clear D. Germline lookup yields CDR1 MNHEY and CDR2 SVGAGI. CDR3 length equals 12 residues. V shed 8 bases and J shed 1 base, with 8 bases lying between them. This CDR3 is CASGRSNTEAFF. The CDR3 DNA reads as TGTGCCAGCGGCCGTTCGAACACTGAAGCTTTCTTT.

The gene calls are TRBV19 and TRBJ2-7; 8 nucleotides line up with TRBD1. CDR1 and CDR2 (germline): LNHDA, SQIVND (reference sequence). This CDR3 is 14 amino acids long. Trimming cost V 6 bases and J 6 bases; bases outside gene matches: 10. For the CDR3, the DNA is TGTGCCAGTAGAAAGGACAGGGACGTTGGCGAGCAGTACTTC. This encodes CASRKDRDVGEQYF.

V is TRBV6-6 and J is TRBJ1-2, with a weak D call TRBD1 (6 bases). Trimming shortened V by 5 bases and J by 7 bases, and 14 bases separated the two germline ends. CDR1 is MNHNY and CDR2 is SVGAGI in the germline V gene (reference sequence). The CDR3 spans 13 residues. CDR3 region: CASSPLGGAGYTF. The CDR3 DNA reads TGTGCCAGCAGTCCCTTGGGGGGGGCTGGCTACACCTTC.

This clone has only one observation. The CDR3 DNA sequence: TGTGCCAGCAGTGAGGTGCGGGAACCCTACGAGCAGTACTTC. Protein product: CASSEVREPYEQYF. V gene TRBV6-5 combines with J gene TRBJ2-7; D might be TRBD2 (6 bases). This CDR3 is built from 14 residues. Per germline, CDR1 MNHEY and CDR2 SVGAGI. V gave up 5 bases and J gave up 2 bases, with 13 bases separating them.

The V gene is TRBV6-4, the J gene TRBJ2-2, with D maybe TRBD2 (7 bases). The CDR3 sequence is 15 residues long. Trimming stripped 3 bases from V and 0 bases from J, with 8 bases between. CDR1 is MRHNA and CDR2 is SNTAGT in the germline V gene. This CDR3 reads CASSEGGPNTGELFF. CDR3 sequence (DNA): TGTGCCAGCAGTGAGGGGGGGCCGAACACCGGGGAGCTGTTTTTT.

This clone has a handful of counts. This chain joins TRBV5-4 and TRBJ1-4; D call uncertain. This CDR3 spans 13 amino acids. Trimming left V 5 bases short and J 8 bases short, with 13 bases between. The germline gives CDR1 SGHNT, CDR2 YYREEE (reference sequence). CDR3: CASRSGPKEKLFF. The CDR3 nucleotides are TGTGCCAGCAGATCCGGTCCCAAGGAAAAACTGTTTTTT. Looking up the rest from reference TRBV5-4 and TRBJ1-4 gives the full variable domain: ETGVTQSPTHLIKTRGQQVTLRCSSQSGHNTVSWYQQALGQGPQFIFQYYREEENGRGNFPPRFSGLQFPNYSSELNVNALELDDSALYLCASRSGPKEKLFFGSGTQLSVL.

This rearrangement joins TRBV10-3 to TRBJ2-3; possible D gene TRBD1, 6 bases. The CDR3 covers 15 residues. Germline CDR1 reads ENHRY; CDR2 reads SYGVKD. V was trimmed by 4 bases and J by 0 bases, leaving 11 bases between them. The chain's CDR3 is CAISVRDISTDTQYF. The CDR3 bases are TGTGCCATCAGTGTCCGGGACATCAGCACAGATACGCAGTATTTT.

The chain uses TRBV27 and TRBJ2-1, with 7 bases identical to TRBD1. Germline assignment: CDR1 MNHEY and CDR2 SMNVEV (reference sequence). The CDR3 contains 14 residues. Losses at the gene ends were 7 bases for V and 5 bases for J; bases not matched to a gene: 8. The CDR3 sequence is CASTPDRLNNEQFF. CDR3 DNA sequence: TGTGCCAGCACCCCGGACAGGTTGAACAATGAGCAGTTCTTC.

The chain employs TRBV12-5 and TRBJ2-3; 8 nucleotides agree with TRBD1. The V gene end was trimmed by 5 bases and the J gene end by 5 bases; junction bases not matched to a gene: 6. CDR1 and CDR2 (germline): LGHNT, FRNRAP. The CDR3 length is 14 residues. The CDR3 DNA is TGTGCTAGTGGTCCGACAGGGGTTCAAGATACGCAGTATTTT. Residues: CASGPTGVQDTQYF.

The CDR3 sequence: CASSLPGQGVTEAFF. In DNA, the CDR3 is TGTGCCAGCAGCTTGCCGGGACAGGGGGTGACTGAAGCTTTCTTT. The rearrangement links TRBV7-6 to TRBJ1-1; 11 bases agree with TRBD1. The CDR3 is 15 amino acids. In germline, CDR1 is SGHVS, CDR2 FNYEAQ. V was pared by 3 bases and J by 5 bases, with 5 bases of the junction left unmatched.

As regards this clone: A read error may account for a junction end that differs from germline. The chain recombines TRBV28 with TRBJ2-1, with D tentatively TRBD1 (5 bases). The CDR3 has 20 amino acids. Germline lookup yields CDR1 MDHEN and CDR2 SYDVKM. CDR3 bases: TGTGCCGGCAGTCCTTGGGGCTTCTCCCCATCCCTAAGCTCCTACAATGAGCAGTTCTTC. Protein: CAGSPWGFSPSLSSYNEQFF.